The rows below give T cell receptor beta chains drawn from one sample of a study of T cell responses to AZD1222 COVID-19 vaccine. Profiled with immunoSEQ multiplex PCR; TCRdb holds only in-frame clones, not every one. The sample yields 100,000 to 150,000 clones, 89% seen once. This sample comprised peripheral blood, obtained on day 0 of AZD1222 vaccination. The receptors were sampled from an adult in good health. CDR3s include the opening cysteine and the closing phenylalanine or tryptophan. D genes are given only for firm matches. Clone size is not always given. Where it is, it says once, few, many or a class for expanded clones.

D gene: .
V gene: TRBV29-1
J gene: TRBJ1-4
clone size: .
CDR3 DNA: TGCAGCGCTGTGGGAGATGGGCGTGAAAAACTGTTTTTT
CDR3 protein: CSAVGDGREKLFF

D gene: TRBD2
V gene: TRBV9
J gene: TRBJ2-7
clone size: .
CDR3 DNA: TGTGCCAGCAGCGTTGATGCACTAGCGGGAGGAGGGTACTACGAGCAGTACTTC
CDR3 protein: CASSVDALAGGGYYEQYF

D gene: TRBD2
V gene: TRBV5-6
J gene: TRBJ2-1
clone size: once
CDR3 DNA: TGTGCCAGCAGGCGTAGACTAGCGGGAGGACCCAATGAGCAGTTCTTC
CDR3 protein: CASRRRLAGGPNEQFF

D gene: TRBD2
V gene: TRBV18
J gene: TRBJ2-7
clone size: once
CDR3 DNA: TGTGCCAGCTCACCATCCCAGCGGGAGAACTACGAGCAGTACTTC
CDR3 protein: CASSPSQRENYEQYF

D gene: .
V gene: TRBV28
J gene: TRBJ1-2
clone size: .
CDR3 DNA: TGTGCCAGCAGTTTCGGTACGGCGAACTATGGCTACACCTTC
CDR3 protein: CASSFGTANYGYTF

D gene: .
V gene: TRBV27
J gene: TRBJ2-2
clone size: .
CDR3 DNA: TGTGCCAGCAGTTTATTTGGAATTAAAGGGGTGTGGGAGCTGTTTTTT
CDR3 protein: CASSLFGIKGVWELFF

D gene: .
V gene: TRBV7-3
J gene: TRBJ2-1
clone size: .
CDR3 DNA: TGTGCCAGCAGCCCGGGGACAAGCACTAATGAGCAGTTCTTC
CDR3 protein: CASSPGTSTNEQFF

D gene: TRBD2
V gene: TRBV27
J gene: TRBJ2-1
clone size: .
CDR3 DNA: TGTGCCAGCAGCTCTCGGACTAGCGGCCCGAAGGTCGAGCAGTTCTTC
CDR3 protein: CASSSRTSGPKVEQFF

D gene: .
V gene: TRBV4-1
J gene: TRBJ1-3
clone size: .
CDR3 DNA: TGCGCCAGCAGCCACCTCGTGGCGGGAGGAAACACCATATATTTT
CDR3 protein: CASSHLVAGGNTIYF

D gene: TRBD1
V gene: TRBV11-1
J gene: TRBJ2-5
clone size: .
CDR3 DNA: TGTGCCAGCACCCCCGGGACAGGGGGCGCGACCCAGTACTTC
CDR3 protein: CASTPGTGGATQYF

D gene: TRBD1
V gene: TRBV19
J gene: TRBJ1-5
clone size: .
CDR3 DNA: TGTGCCAGTACCCGGGACAGGGGAAATCAGCCCCAGCATTTT
CDR3 protein: CASTRDRGNQPQHF

D gene: .
V gene: TRBV5-6
J gene: TRBJ1-6
clone size: .
CDR3 DNA: TGTGCCAGCAGCTTGACCGGTGGAAATTCACCCCTCCACTTT
CDR3 protein: CASSLTGGNSPLHF

D gene: TRBD1
V gene: TRBV9
J gene: TRBJ2-7
clone size: .
CDR3 DNA: TGTGCCAGCAGCGTAGCCGGGACAGCAACCTACGAGCAGTACTTC
CDR3 protein: CASSVAGTATYEQYF

D gene: .
V gene: TRBV6-2/TRBV6-3
J gene: TRBJ1-1
clone size: once
CDR3 DNA: TGTGCCAGCAGCATAGAGGTCAGCACTGAAGCTTTCTTT
CDR3 protein: CASSIEVSTEAFF

D gene: .
V gene: TRBV29-1
J gene: TRBJ2-7
clone size: .
CDR3 DNA: TGCAGCGTTGCTCAGGAGTCGGACGAGCAGTACTTC
CDR3 protein: CSVAQESDEQYF

D gene: .
V gene: TRBV9
J gene: TRBJ2-2
clone size: .
CDR3 DNA: TGTGCCAGCAGCTTTAGACAGAAATTGTACACCGGGGAGCTGTTTTTT
CDR3 protein: CASSFRQKLYTGELFF

D gene: .
V gene: TRBV19
J gene: TRBJ2-5
clone size: .
CDR3 DNA: TGTGCCAGTAGTATAGCATGGGGAAGGGGACGGGAAGAGACCCAGTACTTC
CDR3 protein: CASSIAWGRGREETQYF

D gene: .
V gene: TRBV4-3
J gene: TRBJ2-5
clone size: .
CDR3 DNA: TGCGCCAGCAGCCAAGAAGAGGCAGGGCGTACGGGGGAGACCCAGTACTTC
CDR3 protein: CASSQEEAGRTGETQYF

D gene: .
V gene: TRBV12-5
J gene: TRBJ2-2
clone size: .
CDR3 DNA: TGTGCTAGTGGTTTGGTACTCGGGGCAAACACCGGGGAGCTGTTTTTT
CDR3 protein: CASGLVLGANTGELFF

D gene: .
V gene: TRBV7-2
J gene: TRBJ1-1
clone size: .
CDR3 DNA: TGTGCCAGCAGCCCGAGGGGTATGGGCAACACTGAAGCTTTCTTT
CDR3 protein: CASSPRGMGNTEAFF

D gene: TRBD1
V gene: TRBV12-5
J gene: TRBJ1-1
clone size: .
CDR3 DNA: TGTGCTAGTGGTTCCGGACAGGTTTATAGGGGGAACACTGAAGCTTTCTTT
CDR3 protein: CASGSGQVYRGNTEAFF

D gene: .
V gene: TRBV11-3
J gene: TRBJ1-1
clone size: .
CDR3 DNA: TGTGCCAGCAGCCAGGGCCGGGAGGACACTGAAGCTTTCTTT
CDR3 protein: CASSQGREDTEAFF

D gene: TRBD1
V gene: TRBV27
J gene: TRBJ2-6
clone size: .
CDR3 DNA: TGTGCCAGCAGTTTATTCTACGACAGGGGTGGACTCGCTGGGGCCAACGTCCTGACTTTC
CDR3 protein: CASSLFYDRGGLAGANVLTF

D gene: TRBD1
V gene: TRBV7-2
J gene: TRBJ1-5
clone size: .
CDR3 DNA: TGTGCCAGCAGAGCAATTGGACAGGGGCCTTATCAGCCCCAGCATTTT
CDR3 protein: CASRAIGQGPYQPQHF

D gene: TRBD2
V gene: TRBV9
J gene: TRBJ2-7
clone size: .
CDR3 DNA: TGTGCCAGCAGCGTAGGTCCTAGCGGGTTGGTTTACGAGCAGTACTTC
CDR3 protein: CASSVGPSGLVYEQYF

D gene: TRBD2
V gene: TRBV6-2/TRBV6-3
J gene: TRBJ2-3
clone size: .
CDR3 DNA: TGTGCCAGCAGTCCCGTAGCGGGGTTCACAGATACGCAGTATTTT
CDR3 protein: CASSPVAGFTDTQYF

D gene: TRBD2
V gene: TRBV20-1
J gene: TRBJ2-3
clone size: .
CDR3 DNA: TGCAGTGCTAGTGCACTAGCGGGAGTTTGGACAGATACGCAGTATTTT
CDR3 protein: CSASALAGVWTDTQYF

D gene: .
V gene: TRBV19
J gene: TRBJ1-1
clone size: .
CDR3 DNA: TGTGCCAGTAGTATAGGGTCAGGGTGGAACACTGAAGCTTTCTTT
CDR3 protein: CASSIGSGWNTEAFF

D gene: .
V gene: TRBV27
J gene: TRBJ1-5
clone size: .
CDR3 DNA: TGTGCCAGCAGTGGACACAATCAGCCCCAGCATTTT
CDR3 protein: CASSGHNQPQHF

D gene: .
V gene: TRBV6-4
J gene: TRBJ2-1
clone size: .
CDR3 DNA: TGTGCCAGCAGTCCAAGCTCCTACAATGAGCAGTTCTTC
CDR3 protein: CASSPSSYNEQFF

D gene: TRBD2
V gene: TRBV7-3
J gene: TRBJ2-2
clone size: once
CDR3 DNA: TGTGCCAGCAGCGTCGAGCGGGAGGGCCATGACGGGGAGCTGTTTTTT
CDR3 protein: CASSVEREGHDGELFF

D gene: TRBD1
V gene: TRBV19
J gene: TRBJ1-5
clone size: .
CDR3 DNA: TGTGCCAGTAACGCGGACAGGGAGGTGAATCAGCCCCAGCATTTT
CDR3 protein: CASNADREVNQPQHF

D gene: .
V gene: TRBV6-5
J gene: TRBJ2-2
clone size: .
CDR3 DNA: TGTGCCAGCAGTTACGCAGGGTTGTGGGACACCGGGGAGCTGTTTTTT
CDR3 protein: CASSYAGLWDTGELFF

D gene: .
V gene: TRBV6-2/TRBV6-3
J gene: TRBJ2-7
clone size: .
CDR3 DNA: TGTGCCAGCAGCCTCACTAGAAATCCGTTCGGCTACGAGCAGTACTTC
CDR3 protein: CASSLTRNPFGYEQYF

D gene: .
V gene: TRBV11-3
J gene: TRBJ1-1
clone size: .
CDR3 DNA: TGTGCCAGCAGCCCCCTAGAGGAGAACACTGAAGCTTTCTTT
CDR3 protein: CASSPLEENTEAFF

D gene: .
V gene: TRBV4-1
J gene: TRBJ1-2
clone size: .
CDR3 DNA: TGCGCCAGCAGCCAAGAGTCTGGGAACTATGGCTACACCTTC
CDR3 protein: CASSQESGNYGYTF

D gene: .
V gene: TRBV10-3
J gene: TRBJ1-2
clone size: .
CDR3 DNA: TGTGCCATCAGTATGACGGGAAACTATGGCTACACCTTC
CDR3 protein: CAISMTGNYGYTF

D gene: .
V gene: TRBV6-2/TRBV6-3
J gene: TRBJ1-2
clone size: once
CDR3 DNA: TGTGCCAGCAGCCCTAGTGGGGATGCTTCACCGGTCTATGGCTACACCTTC
CDR3 protein: CASSPSGDASPVYGYTF

D gene: .
V gene: TRBV7-2
J gene: TRBJ2-7
clone size: few
CDR3 DNA: TGTGCCAGCAGTACGGGAGTCTCGTACGAGCAGTACTTC
CDR3 protein: CASSTGVSYEQYF

D gene: TRBD2
V gene: TRBV9
J gene: TRBJ2-5
clone size: .
CDR3 DNA: TGTGCCAGCAGCGTAGAGGGGGTAGCGGGACGCCCTATGGCCCAGTACTTC
CDR3 protein: CASSVEGVAGRPMAQYF

D gene: TRBD2
V gene: TRBV11-3
J gene: TRBJ2-7
clone size: .
CDR3 DNA: TGTGCCAGCAGCTCCAGGACTAGACGTTCCTACGAGCAGTACTTC
CDR3 protein: CASSSRTRRSYEQYF

D gene: .
V gene: TRBV7-9
J gene: TRBJ1-2
clone size: .
CDR3 DNA: TGTGCCAGCAGCGGCTCATACTATGGCTACACCTTC
CDR3 protein: CASSGSYYGYTF